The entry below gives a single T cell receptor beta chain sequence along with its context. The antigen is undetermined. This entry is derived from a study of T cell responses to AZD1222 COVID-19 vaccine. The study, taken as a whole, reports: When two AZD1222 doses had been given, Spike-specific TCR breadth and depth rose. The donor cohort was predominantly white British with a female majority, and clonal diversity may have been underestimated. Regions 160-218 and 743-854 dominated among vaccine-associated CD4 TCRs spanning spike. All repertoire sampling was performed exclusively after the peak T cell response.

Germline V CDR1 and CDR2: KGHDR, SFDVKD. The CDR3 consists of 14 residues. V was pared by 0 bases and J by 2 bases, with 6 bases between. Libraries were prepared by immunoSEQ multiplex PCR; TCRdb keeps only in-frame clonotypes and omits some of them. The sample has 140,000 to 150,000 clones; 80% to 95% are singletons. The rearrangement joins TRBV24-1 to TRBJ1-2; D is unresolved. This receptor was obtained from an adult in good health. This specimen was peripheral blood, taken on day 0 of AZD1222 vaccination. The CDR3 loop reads CATSDLGRNYGYTF. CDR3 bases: TGTGCCACCAGTGATTTGGGACGAAACTATGGCTACACCTTC.